This T cell receptor beta chain was sequenced in a study of blood T cell repertoires in COVID-19. The CDR3 has 15 amino acids. J gave up 14 bases and V 8 bases, and 18 bases lay outside the gene matches. Germline values: CDR1 MNHEY, CDR2 SVGAGI. Data came from immunoSEQ multiplex PCR; TCRdb stores just in-frame clones and leaves some out. This table has about 500,000 clones, approximately 89% appearing once. The chain is built from TRBV6-5 and TRBJ1-6; 7 nucleotides agree with TRBD1. The sequencing sample was made of peripheral blood. The source is a man between 18 and 35 years old with COVID-19, enrolled during active disease. This CDR3 is CASYSLPTQGSALHF. CDR3 bases: TGTGCCAGCTACAGTTTACCCACACAGGGGTCGGCCCTCCACTTT.